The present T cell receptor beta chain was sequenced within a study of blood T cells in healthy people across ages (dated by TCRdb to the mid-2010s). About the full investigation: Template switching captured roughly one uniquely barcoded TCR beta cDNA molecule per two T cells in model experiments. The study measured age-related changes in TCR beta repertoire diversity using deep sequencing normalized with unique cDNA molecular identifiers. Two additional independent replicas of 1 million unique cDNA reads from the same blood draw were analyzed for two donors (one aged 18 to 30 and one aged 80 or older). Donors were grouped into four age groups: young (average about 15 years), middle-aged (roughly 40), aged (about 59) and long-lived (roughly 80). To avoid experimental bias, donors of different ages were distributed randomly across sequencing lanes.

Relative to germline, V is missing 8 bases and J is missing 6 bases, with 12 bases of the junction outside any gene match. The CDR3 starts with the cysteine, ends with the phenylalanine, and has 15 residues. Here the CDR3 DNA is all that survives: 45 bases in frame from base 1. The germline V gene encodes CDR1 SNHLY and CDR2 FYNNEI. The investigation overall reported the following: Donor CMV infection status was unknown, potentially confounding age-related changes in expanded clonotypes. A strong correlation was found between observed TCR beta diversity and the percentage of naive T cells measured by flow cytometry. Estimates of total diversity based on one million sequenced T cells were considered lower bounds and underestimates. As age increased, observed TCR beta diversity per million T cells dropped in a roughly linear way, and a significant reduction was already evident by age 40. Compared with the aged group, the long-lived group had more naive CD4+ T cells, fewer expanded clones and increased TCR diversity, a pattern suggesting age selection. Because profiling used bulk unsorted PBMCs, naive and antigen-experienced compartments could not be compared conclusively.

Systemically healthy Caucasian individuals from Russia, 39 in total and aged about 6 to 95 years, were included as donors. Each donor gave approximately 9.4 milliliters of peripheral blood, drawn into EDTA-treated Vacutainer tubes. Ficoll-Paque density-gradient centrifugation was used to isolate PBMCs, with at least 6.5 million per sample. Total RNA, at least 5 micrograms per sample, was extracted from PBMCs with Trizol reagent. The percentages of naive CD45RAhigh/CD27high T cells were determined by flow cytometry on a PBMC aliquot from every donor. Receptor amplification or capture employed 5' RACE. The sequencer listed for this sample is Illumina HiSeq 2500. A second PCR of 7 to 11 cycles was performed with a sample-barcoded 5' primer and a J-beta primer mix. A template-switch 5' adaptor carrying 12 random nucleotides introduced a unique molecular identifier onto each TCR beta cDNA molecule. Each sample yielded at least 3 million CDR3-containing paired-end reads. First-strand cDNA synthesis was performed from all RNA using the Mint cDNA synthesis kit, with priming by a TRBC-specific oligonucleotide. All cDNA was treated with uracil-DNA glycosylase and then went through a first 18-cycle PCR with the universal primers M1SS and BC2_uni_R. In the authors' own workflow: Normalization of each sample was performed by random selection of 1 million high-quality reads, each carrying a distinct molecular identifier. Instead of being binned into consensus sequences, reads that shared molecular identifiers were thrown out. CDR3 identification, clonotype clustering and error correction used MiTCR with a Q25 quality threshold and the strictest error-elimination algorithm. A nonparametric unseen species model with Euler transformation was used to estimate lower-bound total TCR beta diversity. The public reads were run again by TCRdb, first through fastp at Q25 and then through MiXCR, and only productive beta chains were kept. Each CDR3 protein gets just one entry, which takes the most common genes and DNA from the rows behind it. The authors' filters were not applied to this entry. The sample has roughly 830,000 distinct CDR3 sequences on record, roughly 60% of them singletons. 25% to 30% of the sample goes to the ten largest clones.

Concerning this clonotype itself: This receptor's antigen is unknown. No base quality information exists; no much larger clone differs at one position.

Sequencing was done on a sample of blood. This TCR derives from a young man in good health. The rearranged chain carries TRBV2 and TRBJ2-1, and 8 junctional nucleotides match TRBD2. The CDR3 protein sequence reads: CASAYGPGGPNEQFF. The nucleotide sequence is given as TGTGCCAGCGCCTACGGTCCGGGGGGGCCCAATGAGCAGTTCTTC.